The source of this T cell receptor (beta chain) is a study of T cells in Graves' hyperthyroidism and ophthalmopathy. For the study at large: At initial diagnosis, before any treatment had begun, peripheral blood was obtained.

Amplification targeted TCR beta CDR3 regions from RNA transcripts. HTBI primers were employed in a first-round RT-PCR of the TCR CDR3. From the multiplex PCR reads, TCRdb called clonotypes with MiXCR, one entry per CDR3 protein. There are over 200,000 distinct CDR3 sequences in the sample; about a sixth occur only once, and 35% to 50% lies in the top ten. This clonotype has ten or more counts. No progression to ophthalmopathy during 18 months of follow-up defined stable disease. In patients aged 18 to 65, hyperthyroidism was newly diagnosed, with duration under 2 months. This sequence was found in a man aged 35 to 55 with Graves' hyperthyroidism. The sequenced sample was blood.

The CDR3 DNA is TGTGCCAGCAGCTTAATTAGGGCGAACACCGGGGAGCTGTTTTTT. This gives the protein CASSLIRANTGELFF. The chain carries TRBV7-9 and TRBJ2-2; no clear D. CDR3 length: 15 amino acids. Germline loops: CDR1 SEHNR, CDR2 FQNEAQ (reference sequence). With 2 bases removed from V and 0 bases from J, the gap between germline ends came to 7 bases.